The 30 T cell receptor beta chains reported below all come from one sample, sequenced in a study of T cell repertoires in cytomegalovirus infection. Their antigens remain unidentified. TCRdb recomputed calls from the reads with MiXCR, one row per CDR3 protein. The data hold approximately 990,000 distinct CDR3 sequences, with approximately 31% observed a single time. Sequenced here: cultured CD8+ T cells from PBMCs, sampled from culture after CMV antigen stimulation. Every receptor here comes from a human donor in good health (CMV status not recorded). Some clones in this sample may be carry-over from other donors' samples.

J is TRBJ2-1 and V is TRBV6-2 or TRBV6-3, with 13 bases fitting TRBD2. Trimming cost V 5 bases and J 2 bases; bases outside gene matches: 6. Germline loops: CDR1 MNHEY, CDR2 SVGEGT. This CDR3 comprises 17 residues. CDR3 sequence: CASSPGLAGITYNEQFF. CDR3 bases: TGTGCCAGCAGTCCGGGACTAGCGGGGATCACCTACAATGAGCAGTTCTTC.

The rearrangement links TRBV9 to TRBJ2-4; 7 bases line up with TRBD2. Germline values: CDR1 SGDLS, CDR2 YYNGEE. With 4 bases clipped from V and 4 bases from J, the junction kept 5 bases outside the gene matches. This CDR3 has 14 residues. The CDR3 here is CASSTAGGKNIQYF. In DNA form, the CDR3 reads TGTGCCAGCAGCACAGCCGGGGGGAAAAACATTCAGTACTTC.

This clonotype was recorded a few times. The chain carries TRBV4-3 and TRBJ1-3; D remains unclear. This CDR3 region has 14 residues. The germline V gene has CDR1 LGHNA and CDR2 YSLEER. V was trimmed by 1 base and J by 2 bases, leaving 6 bases between them. Here the CDR3 reads CASSQGFAGNTIYF. CDR3 DNA sequence: TGCGCCAGCAGCCAAGGATTTGCTGGAAACACCATATATTTT.

This clonotype was seen ten or more times. The V and J genes are TRBV7-6 and TRBJ2-1, with a possible D match to TRBD1 (5 bases). V was clipped by 1 base and J by 5 bases, with 12 bases between them. The CDR3 is 15 amino acids. Germline V gene lookup returns CDR1 SGHVS and CDR2 FNYEAQ. The CDR3 protein is CASSLEAGPNNEQFF. The CDR3 nucleotides are TGTGCCAGCAGCTTAGAGGCAGGGCCGAACAATGAGCAGTTCTTC.

The V gene is TRBV29-1, the J gene TRBJ2-6, with D hard to call. The CDR3 has 16 amino acids. CDR1 and CDR2 (germline): SQVTM, ANQGSEA. V was clipped by 1 base and J by 0 bases, with 10 bases between them. The CDR3 is CSVEGTFDSGANVLTF. The CDR3 DNA is TGCAGCGTTGAAGGGACGTTTGACTCTGGGGCCAACGTCCTGACTTTC.

This clonotype has more than one count but fewer than ten. V gene TRBV7-9 combines with J gene TRBJ2-7; D is possibly TRBD2 (5 bases). Germline loops: CDR1 SEHNR, CDR2 FQNEAQ (reference sequence). Trimming removed 3 bases at V and 7 bases at J, with 10 bases between. This CDR3 region has 12 residues. DNA for the CDR3: TGTGCCAGCAGCTTGACTGGGGAGGAGCAGTACGTC. This translates into CASSLTGEEQYV.

CDR3 amino acids: CASSFRGAGGTEAFF. For the CDR3, the DNA is TGCGCCAGCAGCTTCCGAGGGGCAGGTGGCACTGAAGCTTTCTTT. The gene calls are TRBV5-1 and TRBJ1-1; D is perhaps TRBD1 (5 bases). CDR1 and CDR2 (germline): SGHRS, YFSETQ. The CDR3 consists of 15 residues. V was clipped by 2 bases and J by 4 bases, with 15 bases between them. The whole variable domain, remainder taken from reference TRBV5-1 and TRBJ1-1, is KAGVTQTPRYLIKTRGQQVTLSCSPISGHRSVSWYQQTPGQGLQFLFEYFSETQRNKGNFPGRFSGRQFSNSRSEMNVSTLELGDSALYLCASSFRGAGGTEAFFGQGTRLTVV.

This clonotype was found a few times. The J gene is TRBJ1-4, the V gene TRBV12-5; D may be TRBD1 (5 bases). The V end was cut by 3 bases, the J end by 4 bases, with 12 bases between. The CDR3 runs to 15 residues. Germline-derived CDR1 and CDR2 are LGHNT and FRNRAP. CDR3 in amino acids: CASGFWSGDNEKLFF. In DNA form, the CDR3 reads TGTGCTAGTGGTTTTTGGTCGGGGGATAATGAAAAACTGTTTTTT. Variable domain in full (rest from reference TRBV12-5 and TRBJ1-4): DARVTQTPRHKVTEMGQEVTMRCQPILGHNTVFWYRQTMMQGLELLAYFRNRAPLDDSGMPKDRFSAEMPDATLATLKIQPSEPRDSAVYFCASGFWSGDNEKLFFGSGTQLSVL.

The chain links TRBV7-8 to TRBJ2-7, with TRBD1 matching 8 bases. Germline CDR1 and CDR2: SGHVS and FQNEAQ. The CDR3 consists of 14 residues. The V and J ends lost 2 bases and 3 bases, in that order; junction bases with no gene match: 3. The CDR3 spells CASSLQDRGYEQYF. The CDR3, as DNA: TGTGCCAGCAGCTTACAAGACAGGGGCTACGAGCAGTACTTC.

The chain is built from TRBV7-9 and TRBJ2-7, with D perhaps matching TRBD1 (6 bases). The ends were cut back, 5 bases at V and 5 bases at J, with 10 bases in the middle. Germline CDR1 SEHNR, CDR2 FQNEAQ (reference sequence). This CDR3 is built from 12 residues. The CDR3 loop is CASSPGDNEQYV. The CDR3 DNA follows: TGTGCCAGCAGCCCAGGGGACAACGAGCAGTACGTC.

The V call is TRBV12-3 or TRBV12-4, the J call TRBJ2-1; no firm D call. This CDR3 region has 13 residues. V was trimmed by 4 bases and J by 5 bases, leaving 9 bases between them. The CDR3 DNA is TGTGCCAGCAGTTCGGACCTTAACAATGAGCAGTTCTTC. Translation: CASSSDLNNEQFF.

This clonotype was observed a few times. The V and J genes are TRBV24-1 and TRBJ2-1; D is unclear. This CDR3 is built from 14 residues. V lost 4 bases and J 0 bases, leaving 6 bases between the germline ends. CDR1 is KGHDR, CDR2 SFDVKD, per germline. DNA of the CDR3: TGTGCCACCAGTGAAGTTAGCTCCTACAATGAGCAGTTCTTC. Protein product: CATSEVSSYNEQFF.

The CDR3 DNA is TGTGCCAGCAGCTCCCGACAGGGGAACGCAGATTCACCCCTCCACTTT. It is translated as CASSSRQGNADSPLHF. The chain uses TRBV7-9 and TRBJ1-6; the match to TRBD1 covers 8 bases. Germline V lookup: CDR1 SEHNR, CDR2 FQNEAQ (reference sequence). V shed 4 bases and J 8 bases; nucleotides not matched to a gene: 10. The CDR3 totals 16 residues.

This chain connects TRBV2 to TRBJ1-1; a weak D match, TRBD1 (5 bases). CDR3 length: 15 amino acids. Per the germline V gene, CDR1 is SNHLY and CDR2 is FYNNEI. V was clipped by 0 bases and J by 6 bases, with 14 bases between them. In nucleotides, the CDR3 is TGTGCCAGCAGTGAAGCACGAGGGGTGAGGGCTGAAGCTTTCTTT. This translates into CASSEARGVRAEAFF.

This clonotype was found a few times. The genes are TRBV6-1 and TRBJ2-1, with a possible D match to TRBD2 (5 bases). The CDR3 runs to 14 residues. Germline V gene lookup returns CDR1 MNHNS and CDR2 SASEGT. Trimming removed 5 bases at V and 8 bases at J, with 16 bases between. The CDR3 spells CASSTAPGGDEQFF. The CDR3 DNA reads TGTGCCAGCAGTACGGCCCCCGGAGGAGATGAGCAGTTCTTC.

Of note for this clonotype: A read error may produce the germline difference seen at one junction end. The chain is built from TRBV7-6 and TRBJ2-3, with D perhaps assigned TRBD1 or TRBD2 (5 bases each). This CDR3 is built from 15 residues. The germline V gene has CDR1 SGHVS and CDR2 FNYEAQ. CDR3 amino acids: CASSLGPGQGDKQYF. DNA of the CDR3: TGTGCCAGCAGCTTAGGTCCAGGGCAGGGAGATAAGCAGTATTTT. Drawing the rest from reference TRBV7-6 and TRBJ2-3, the complete variable domain is GAGVSQSPRYKVTKRGQDVALRCDPISGHVSLYWYRQALGQGPEFLTYFNYEAQQDKSGLPNDRFSAERPEGSISTLTIQRTEQRDSAMYRCASSLGPGQGDKQYFGPGTRLTVL.

Concerning this clonotype: At one boundary the junction diverges from the germline segment, which might be a read error. V gene TRBV7-6 combines with J gene TRBJ2-5; TRBD2 aligns across 11 bases. This CDR3 has 12 amino acids. From germline, CDR1 is SGHVS and CDR2 FNYEAQ. Here the CDR3 DNA reads TGCGGGACTAGCGGAGATCAAGAGACCCAGTACTTC. The encoded protein is CGTSGDQETQYF.

This sequence joins TRBV20-1 and TRBJ1-2; weak D call: TRBD1 (6 bases). The CDR3 length is 12 residues. CDR1 and CDR2 from the germline V gene are DFQATT and SNEGSKA (reference sequence). Trimming took 5 bases from V and 2 from J, leaving 9 bases between them. In DNA form, the CDR3 reads TGCAGTGCTCACACAGGGAACTATGGCTACACCTTC. Translating it yields CSAHTGNYGYTF.

This sequence joins TRBV15 and TRBJ1-2; 7 bases are a match to TRBD1. Trimming took 3 bases from V and 0 from J; bases not matched to a gene: 4. CDR1 is LNHNV and CDR2 is YYDKDF in the germline V gene (reference sequence). CDR3 size: 15 residues. The CDR3 region is CATSSSTGSNYGYTF. The CDR3 nucleotides are TGTGCCACCAGCAGTTCGACAGGGTCTAACTATGGCTACACCTTC.

The sample holds many counts of this clonotype. V and J are TRBV7-6 and TRBJ2-4; 8 bases are shared with TRBD1. Trimming took 5 bases from V and 6 from J; bases not matched to a gene: 12. The CDR3 is made up of 16 amino acids. Looked up from germline, CDR1 is SGHVS and CDR2 is FNYEAQ. As DNA, the CDR3 is TGTGCCAGCAGCGCTCGACAGGGGCGATTTTTAAACATTCAGTACTTC. It specifies CASSARQGRFLNIQYF.

This chain uses TRBV7-8 with TRBJ2-7, with D perhaps TRBD1 (6 bases). CDR3 length equals 16 residues. In germline, CDR1 is SGHVS, CDR2 FQNEAQ. Trimming removed 0 bases from V and 0 bases from J, with 12 bases in between. The CDR3 bases are TGTGCCAGCAGCTTAGCGTCCCAGGGGATCTCCTACGAGCAGTACGTC. Amino acids: CASSLASQGISYEQYV.

Of note for this clonotype: A junction end diverges from the germline sequence, so it may reflect a read error. This sequence joins TRBV12-3 or TRBV12-4 and TRBJ2-1; D is possibly TRBD1 (6 bases). The CDR3 runs 16 residues. The CDR3 reads CASSLAVGGAHNVQFF. CDR3 DNA: TGTGCCAGCAGTTTAGCGGTAGGGGGAGCTCACAATGTGCAGTTCTTC.

The chain employs TRBV19 and TRBJ2-1; D may be TRBD1 (6 bases). There are 20 residues in the CDR3. Trimming left V 1 base short and J 6 bases short, with 28 bases between. Germline V lookup: CDR1 LNHDA, CDR2 SQIVND (reference sequence). The CDR3 reads CASSIGPQGPYPPAFNEQFF. The CDR3 DNA follows: TGTGCCAGTAGTATAGGACCGCAGGGGCCTTATCCGCCGGCCTTCAATGAGCAGTTCTTC.

This clonotype came up a few times. This chain links TRBV20-1 with TRBJ2-3, with D perhaps matching TRBD1 or TRBD2 (5 bases each). Germline CDR1 is DFQATT and CDR2 is SNEGSKA (reference sequence). The CDR3 consists of 14 residues. V was trimmed by 6 bases and J by 2 bases, leaving 15 bases between them. The CDR3 is CSAPGTSLTDTQYF. The CDR3, as DNA: TGCAGTGCCCCGGGGACCAGCCTCACAGATACGCAGTATTTT.

The table lists this clonotype with a few counts. This chain links TRBV7-6 with TRBJ1-2; 7 bases match TRBD1. This CDR3 is 15 amino acids long. The germline V gene encodes CDR1 SGHVS and CDR2 FNYEAQ. The V segment lost 4 bases and the J segment 2 bases; nucleotides outside the gene matches: 7. The CDR3 bases are TGTGCCAGCAGCTCAACTGGGGGACAGAACTATGGCTACACCTTC. This gives the protein CASSSTGGQNYGYTF.

The V gene is TRBV9, the J gene TRBJ1-1, with 10 bases that match TRBD1. The CDR3 contains 18 residues. The V segment lost 2 bases and the J segment 3 bases; nucleotides outside the gene matches: 13. Germline V gene sequence: CDR1 SGDLS, CDR2 YYNGEE. In nucleotides, the CDR3 is TGTGCCAGCAGCGTCCTAGGACAGGGGGTTTTTGGGTACACTGAAGCTTTCTTT. Translation gives CASSVLGQGVFGYTEAFF.

This chain uses TRBV27 with TRBJ1-6, with D possibly matching TRBD1 (6 bases). V was pared by 6 bases and J by 9 bases, with 15 bases between. CDR1 MNHEY and CDR2 SMNVEV come from the germline V gene (reference sequence). The CDR3 is 14 residues long. CDR3 residues: CASSSGGYGSPLHF. CDR3 sequence (DNA): TGTGCCAGCAGCTCGGGGGGCTATGGTTCACCCCTCCACTTT.

The V call is TRBV28, the J call TRBJ2-5; D not resolved. This CDR3 has 15 residues. The V gene lost 1 base and the J gene lost 0 bases, with 9 bases spanning the gap. From germline, CDR1 is MDHEN and CDR2 SYDVKM. CDR3: CASSLFLANQETQYF. The CDR3 coding sequence is TGTGCCAGCAGTTTATTCCTGGCAAACCAAGAGACCCAGTACTTC. Using reference TRBV28 and TRBJ2-5 for the parts outside the CDR3, the full variable domain is DVKVTQSSRYLVKRTGEKVFLECVQDMDHENMFWYRQDPGLGLRLIYFSYDVKMKEKGDIPEGYSVSREKKERFSLILESASTNQTSMYLCASSLFLANQETQYFGPGTRLLVL.

J is TRBJ2-1 and V is TRBV4-1, with TRBD2 as a possible D gene (6 bases). The V gene lost 1 base and the J gene lost 6 bases, with 16 bases spanning the gap. This CDR3 is 16 amino acids long. Per germline, CDR1 MGHRA and CDR2 YSYEKL. The CDR3 coding sequence is TGCGCCAGCAGCCAAGTCTCTATTCGGGGGAGCAATGAGCAGTTCTTC. Translating it yields CASSQVSIRGSNEQFF.

This clonotype was counted between two and nine times. The chain has TRBV7-9 and TRBJ1-1; a possible D gene is TRBD1 (5 bases). Between the trimmed V and J ends, which lost 8 bases and 6 bases, there was a span of 13 bases. CDR1 SEHNR and CDR2 FQNEAQ come from the germline V gene (reference sequence). This CDR3 has 12 amino acids. The CDR3 is CASGGVKAEAFF. DNA of the CDR3: TGTGCCAGCGGGGGGGTTAAGGCTGAAGCTTTCTTT. The whole variable domain, remainder taken from reference TRBV7-9 and TRBJ1-1, is DTGVSQNPRHKITKRGQNVTFRCDPISEHNRLYWYRQTLGQGPEFLTYFQNEAQLEKSRLLSDRFSAERPKGSFSTLEIQRTEQGDSAMYLCASGGVKAEAFFGQGTRLTVV.